The text below deals with one T cell receptor beta chain. This record comes from a study of cytomegalovirus exposure and HLA in healthy donors. The CDR3 sequence is 14 residues long. Trimming removed 7 bases at V and 1 base at J, with 13 bases between. Per the germline V gene, CDR1 is SGHAT and CDR2 is FQNNGV. The data were produced by immunoSEQ multiplex PCR, yet TCRdb's version contains in-frame clones alone and is incomplete. The sample carries 150,000 to 200,000 clones, about four fifths recorded once. V usage is TRBV11-2 and J usage is TRBJ1-1, with D tentatively TRBD1 (6 bases). Sequenced input: PBMCs. The TCR originated in a man aged 25-45 years in good health and CMV-seropositive. CDR3 loop: CASTLQGWNTEAFF. CDR3 sequence (DNA): TGTGCCAGCACCCTTCAGGGGTGGAACACTGAAGCTTTCTTT.